The subject of this entry is one T cell receptor beta chain. This record comes from a study of T-cell reconstitution after alpha-beta-depleted transplantation in children. Unmatched junction bases numbered 10, after V lost 8 bases and J lost 4 bases. The CDR3 runs to 16 residues. Germline lookup yields CDR1 WSHSY and CDR2 SAAADI. Preparation of the TCRbeta library was carried out with unique molecular identifiers. MiXCR, applied by TCRdb to the PCR reads, yields one record per CDR3 protein. The sample carries just over 70,000 distinct CDR3 sequences, roughly 6.6% recorded once. The specimen comprised PBMCs from the stem cell graft donor, sampled from the stem cell graft. This chain connects TRBV10-2 to TRBJ1-5; 11 bases align to TRBD1. This clonotype originated in a human donor who donated a stem cell graft to a child with acute lymphoblastic leukemia. The CDR3: CASGISRDRGNQPQHF. CDR3 bases: TGCGCCAGCGGGATTTCTCGGGACAGGGGGAATCAGCCCCAGCATTTT.